This T cell receptor (beta chain) was identified in a study of identifying expanded T cells in peripheral blood. Assay: immunoSEQ multiplex PCR; the TCRdb copy retains only in-frame clones and omits some. The sample comprises approximately 56,000 clones, about 80% of which are singletons, and 14% rests with the top ten. This CDR3 comprises 15 residues. Trimming stripped 4 bases from V and 2 bases from J, with 15 bases between. Germline loops: CDR1 SGHNT, CDR2 YYREEE (reference sequence). A remark on this clone: Its antigen is not identified.

General study findings and limits: Across healthy donors, higher total template counts meant significantly greater roughly two-week count variance. Differentially abundant clones: around 1.2 between replicates, about 15 at about two weeks, less than 25 at four.

Collection occurred without any documented infections or immune events in donors. The sequence came from a person aged 18 to 75 in good health. Sequences were obtained from blood. This rearrangement joins TRBV5-4 to TRBJ2-5, with a tentative D call TRBD2 (7 bases). CDR3 DNA sequence: TGTGCCAGCAGCACCCGTCGGGGGGCGCAAGAGACCCAGTACTTC. Amino acids: CASSTRRGAQETQYF.